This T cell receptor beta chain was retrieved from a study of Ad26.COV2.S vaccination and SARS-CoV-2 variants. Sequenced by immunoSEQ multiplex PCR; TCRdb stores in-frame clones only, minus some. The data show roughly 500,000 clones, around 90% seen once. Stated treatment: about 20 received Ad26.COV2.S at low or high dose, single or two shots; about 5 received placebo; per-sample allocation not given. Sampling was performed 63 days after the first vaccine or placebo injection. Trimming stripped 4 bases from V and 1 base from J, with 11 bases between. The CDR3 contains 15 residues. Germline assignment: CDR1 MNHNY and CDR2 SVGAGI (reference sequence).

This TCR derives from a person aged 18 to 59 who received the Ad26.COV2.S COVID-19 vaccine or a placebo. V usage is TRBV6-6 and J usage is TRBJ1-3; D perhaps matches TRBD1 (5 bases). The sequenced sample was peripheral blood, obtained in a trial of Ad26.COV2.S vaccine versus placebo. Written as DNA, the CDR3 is TGTGCCAGCAGTTCAGGGTCACAGTCTGGAAACACCATATATTTT. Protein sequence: CASSSGSQSGNTIYF.